This T cell receptor beta chain was identified in a study of T cell clonality in common variable immunodeficiency. Study-level points and caveats: T cell subpopulation sequencing would be needed to explain CVID clonality. TCRbeta clonality was increased in CVID versus healthy controls. Compared with controls, CVID subjects had fewer shared TCRbeta clones.

Sequencing was performed with immunoSEQ multiplex PCR; in TCRdb, only in-frame clones are kept and a portion is missing. Altogether tens of thousands of clones were found in the sample, and no singletons occur. This clone was counted many times. Antigen: not known. This receptor was obtained from a person between 18 and 75 years old in good health. The sequenced sample consisted of peripheral blood mononuclear cells.

CDR3: CASSLVQREDEQFF. CDR3 DNA, as far as it was read: TGTGCCAGCAGCTTAGTCCAGCGGGAGGATGAG. The V gene is TRBV7-8, the J gene TRBJ2-1; TRBD2 agrees at 9 bases. The CDR3 end is not reached by the read, which stops 3 residues before it; the germline J gene fills it in. CDR1 and CDR2 (germline): SGHVS, FQNEAQ. Losses at the gene ends were 1 base for V and 8 bases for J; bases not matched to a gene: 3. The CDR3 is 14 residues long.